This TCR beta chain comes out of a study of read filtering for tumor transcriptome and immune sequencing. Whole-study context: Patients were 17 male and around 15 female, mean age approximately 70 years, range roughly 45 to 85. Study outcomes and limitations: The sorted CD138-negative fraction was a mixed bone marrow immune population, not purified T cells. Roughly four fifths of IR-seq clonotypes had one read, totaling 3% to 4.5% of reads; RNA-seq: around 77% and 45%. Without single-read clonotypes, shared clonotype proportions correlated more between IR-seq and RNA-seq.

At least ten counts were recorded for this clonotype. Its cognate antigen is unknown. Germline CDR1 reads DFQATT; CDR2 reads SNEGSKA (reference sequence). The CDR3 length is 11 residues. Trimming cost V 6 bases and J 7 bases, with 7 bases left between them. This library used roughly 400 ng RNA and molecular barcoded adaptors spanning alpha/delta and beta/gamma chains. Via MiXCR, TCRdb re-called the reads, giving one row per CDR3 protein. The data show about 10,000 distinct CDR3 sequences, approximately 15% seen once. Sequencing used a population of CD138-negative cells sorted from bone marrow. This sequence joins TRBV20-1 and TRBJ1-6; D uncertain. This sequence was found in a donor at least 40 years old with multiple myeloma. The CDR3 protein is CSALGNSPLHF. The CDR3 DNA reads TGCAGTGCGTTGGGAAATTCACCCCTCCACTTT.